This T cell receptor (beta chain) emerged from a study of persistence of HIV-infected CD4 T cells. In the study overall: CD4+ T cells responding to CMV or HIV-1 Gag were isolated. Up to about 200 mL blood was drawn at multiple time points; a couple of donors had single-time leukapheresis.

Overlapping HIV-1 Gag 15-mer peptides at approximately 0.96 ug per peptide per mL were used. CD40L/CD69 double-negative CD45RO-high memory CD4+ T cells were collected. CD8-depleted PBMCs were stimulated 18 hours with anti-CD28/CD49d costimulation, CD40-blocking antibody and enfuvirtide. Per the germline V gene, CDR1 is SGHRS and CDR2 is YFSETQ. The CDR3 sequence is 15 residues long. Trimming at V came to 4 bases and at J to 5 bases, leaving 11 bases not matched to a gene. Comments on this clone: Its specificity is not known.

Sequencing used immunoSEQ version 4 in survey mode. Assay: immunoSEQ multiplex PCR; the TCRdb copy retains only in-frame clones and omits some. This sample has tens of thousands of clones; approximately 80% occur once, and the top ten carry over 12%. This sequence originates from an adult man with HIV who was CMV-seropositive. The V and J genes are TRBV5-1 and TRBJ2-7, with TRBD1 identical over 8 bases. The sample consisted of CD4+ T cells sorted from PBMCs after approximately 19-hour stimulation, taken from a patient who received antiretroviral therapy. CDR3 nucleotide sequence: TGCGCCAGCAGCATGGGGACAGGTAGGAGCCACGAGCAGTACTTC. It encodes CASSMGTGRSHEQYF.